This T cell receptor beta chain emerged from a study of T-cell memory formation after mild COVID-19. The length of the CDR3 is 14 residues. Germline CDR1 reads DFQATT; CDR2 reads SNEGSKA (reference sequence). The V gene lost 3 bases and the J gene lost 1 base, with 12 bases spanning the gap. TCRdb processed the 5' RACE reads anew with MiXCR; each CDR3 protein has one entry. The sample contains some 260,000 distinct CDR3 sequences, roughly 15% of which appear only once. Sample: PBMCs or a T cell subset sorted from them (not recorded which). The chain is built from TRBV20-1 and TRBJ1-2; D is possibly TRBD1 (6 bases). The receptor was derived from a man between 18 and 29 years old who had mild COVID-19 (a few samples of this study predate the infection). Cell type and time point are not known. In nucleotides, the CDR3 is TGCAGTGCTAGCAGCGCAGGGGTTAACTATGGCTACACCTTC. It codes for CSASSAGVNYGYTF.